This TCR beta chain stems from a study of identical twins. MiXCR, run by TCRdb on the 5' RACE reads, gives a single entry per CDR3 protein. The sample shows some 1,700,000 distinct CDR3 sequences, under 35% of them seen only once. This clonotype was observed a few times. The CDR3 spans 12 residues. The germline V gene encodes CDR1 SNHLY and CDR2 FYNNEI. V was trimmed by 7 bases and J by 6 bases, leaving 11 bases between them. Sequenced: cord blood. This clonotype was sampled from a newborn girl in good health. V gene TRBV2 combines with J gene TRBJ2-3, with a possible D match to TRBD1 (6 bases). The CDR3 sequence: CASTGRGDTQYF. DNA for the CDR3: TGTGCCAGCACGGGAAGGGGGGATACGCAGTATTTT. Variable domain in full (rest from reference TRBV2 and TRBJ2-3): EPEVTQTPSHQVTQMGQEVILRCVPISNHLYFYWYRQILGQKVEFLVSFYNNEISEKSEIFDDQFSVERPDGSNFTLKIRSTKLEDSAMYFCASTGRGDTQYFGPGTRLTVL.